The sequence of this TCR beta chain was determined in a study of blood T cells in healthy people across ages. It was around 10 milliliters of peripheral blood that were drawn from each donor. Findings and caveats of the study: The diversity estimates, figures obtained from one million T cells, were considered underestimates.

Note on this clonotype: What it binds is not known. Relative to the germline gene, one junction end is altered; a read error may explain this.

The CDR3 has 12 amino acids. CDR1 is DFQATT, CDR2 SNEGSKA, per germline (reference sequence). Through a sample-barcoded 5' primer and a J-beta primer mix, a second PCR was run for about 6 to 11 cycles. Every individual sample yielded 2.5 million or more paired-end reads (each containing CDR3). TCRdb fed the 5' RACE reads into MiXCR, producing one record per CDR3 protein. Of some 1.4 million distinct CDR3 sequences listed, 42% are singletons. The sequencing input was blood. This clonotype originated in a young woman in good health. V is TRBV20-1 and J is TRBJ1-2, with no clear D. The CDR3 DNA reads TGCAGCCCTACCCTCCCCCCTTATGGCCACACCTTC. This encodes CSPTLPPYGHTF.